The clone carrying this T cell receptor beta chain showed up just once. The antigen is undetermined. This sample was included in a study of vaccination effects on CD4 cells after COVID-19. Study background: It was two doses of either the BNT162b2 or mRNA-1273 vaccine that participants received.

With the ViraFEST assay, the study expanded antigen-specific CD4+ T cells using viral peptide pools, then sequenced them. Following 10 days of culture, CD4+ T cells were isolated. Vaccinees lacked prior SARS-CoV-2 infection and tested negative for nucleocapsid antibodies. For each well, two million PBMC were cultured with 8 to 10 IU/ml IL-2 and around 10 ug/ml peptides. Produced via immunoSEQ multiplex PCR; TCRdb's table is partial and in-frame only. The table shows some 22,000 clones, with 73% occurring only once. Looked up from germline, CDR1 is SGHKS and CDR2 is YYEKEE (reference sequence). The CDR3 extends over 15 amino acids. Losses at the gene ends were 4 bases for V and 4 bases for J; bases not matched to a gene: 9.

This clonotype originated in a human donor who received a COVID-19 vaccine. The sample was CD4+ T cells from PBMCs cultured with SARS-CoV-2 spike peptides, taken before COVID-19 vaccination. The rearrangement joins TRBV5-5 to TRBJ2-3; 7 bases line up with TRBD2. This CDR3 is CASSIPAGSSDTQYF. CDR3 nucleotides: TGTGCCAGCAGCATCCCAGCGGGAAGTTCAGATACGCAGTATTTT.